This paragraph covers one T cell receptor beta chain sequence. Its antigen is undetermined. This sample stems from a study of cytomegalovirus exposure and HLA in healthy donors. The length of the CDR3 is 14 residues. V was clipped by 4 bases and J by 2 bases, with 12 bases between them. Germline loops: CDR1 SGHTA, CDR2 FQGNSA. General observations from the study: Segments of the TCR beta V type were, in most cases, productive about 87% or about 30% of the time in an earlier analysis. For presence/absence analyses, sequencing depth was assumed to be roughly uniform across donors.

PCR primers comprised 60 Vbeta and 13 Jbeta primers. The data were produced by immunoSEQ multiplex PCR, yet TCRdb's version contains in-frame clones alone and is incomplete. The data contain some 150,000 clones, 65% to 85% of them singletons. What was sequenced was PBMCs. The receptor comes from a man aged 55 to 70 in good health and CMV-seronegative. The chain recombines TRBV7-2 with TRBJ2-7, with D tentatively TRBD2 (5 bases). This CDR3 is CASSWPGVTYEQYF. The CDR3 DNA reads as TGTGCCAGCAGCTGGCCCGGGGTGACCTACGAGCAGTACTTC.